This record concerns one T cell receptor beta chain sequence. This study enrolled people aged about 18 to 100 from roughly 22 US geographic areas. Participants were placed into cohorts based on the clinical history they reported. Looked up from germline, CDR1 is MDHEN and CDR2 is SYDVKM. The CDR3 is made up of 14 amino acids. Deletions cut 6 bases from V and 0 bases from J, with 9 bases between. In the authors' workflow: Reference gene primer amplification gave nucleated cell count estimates. Using immunoSEQ multiplex PCR, the repertoire was profiled, and TCRdb retains in-frame clones only, with some absent. V and J calls and clone size are copied from that table; D and trimming were computed from the DNA. The sample contains 180,000 or so clones, roughly 88% of which appear only once. This entry is derived from a study of blood T cell repertoires in COVID-19. About the study: There were acute and convalescent COVID-19 samples, and they came from the United States, Italy and Spain.

The sequenced sample consisted of PBMCs or T cells enriched from blood (not recorded which). The chain is built from TRBV28 and TRBJ1-5; D might be TRBD1 (5 bases). The TCR originated in a man aged 35 to 55 with acute COVID-19. As DNA, the CDR3 is TGTGCCAGCAGCGAGACAGATAGCAATCAGCCCCAGCATTTT. Residues: CASSETDSNQPQHF.